This TCR beta chain was sequenced during a study of shared clonotypes between healthy human individuals. The CDR3 covers 14 residues. In germline, CDR1 is SGHVS, CDR2 FQNEAQ. V lost 3 bases to trimming and J lost 0 bases, with 6 bases between them. This clone turned up a few times. Only in-frame clones appear in the TCRdb table, and some are missing; sequencing was by immunoSEQ multiplex PCR. Of approximately 700,000 clones in the sample, 73% were seen once. The receptor comes from a woman in her twenties or thirties in good health. What was sequenced was memory CD4+ T cells sorted from blood. Subset noted: CD45RA-negative fraction. This chain joins TRBV7-8 and TRBJ1-5; the D is unclear. Here the CDR3 DNA reads TGTGCCAGCAGCTTCGATACTAGCAATCAGCCCCAGCATTTT. Translation gives CASSFDTSNQPQHF.